The T cell receptor beta chain under discussion was sequenced for a study of response to subunit inactivated influenza vaccine. TCRdb fed the RT-PCR reads into MiXCR, producing one record per CDR3 protein. The sample records a few hundred thousand distinct CDR3 sequences, roughly 20% being singletons. Findings of the study overall: The study's authors posited that every seasonal influenza vaccination enlists few new T cells.

This clonotype appeared many times. The antigen remains unidentified. Germline V gene data show CDR1 as SGHDT and CDR2 as YYEEEE. The CDR3 totals 13 residues. V was trimmed by 1 base and J by 4 bases, leaving 8 bases between them. The TCR sequence derives from a man between 45 and 75 years old who received an inactivated influenza vaccine. The genes are TRBV5-6 and TRBJ1-1; D unresolved. The starting material was PBMCs from blood, obtained 21 months after vaccination. In DNA form, the CDR3 reads TGTGCCAGCAGCTTGAGATGGGGCACTGAAGCTTTCTTT. It encodes CASSLRWGTEAFF.